These 6 T cell receptor beta chains were sequenced from one sample in a study of cytomegalovirus exposure and HLA in healthy donors. PCR employed 60 Vbeta and 13 Jbeta primers. Assay: immunoSEQ multiplex PCR; the TCRdb copy retains only in-frame clones and omits some. This table holds 80,000 to 100,000 clones. The sample taken for sequencing was PBMCs. These TCRs come from a man in his fifties in good health and CMV-seronegative.

The chain recombines TRBV19 with TRBJ2-7, with 8 bases that match TRBD1. There are 16 residues in the CDR3. CDR1 and CDR2 (germline): LNHDA, SQIVND (reference sequence). V was pared by 4 bases and J by 6 bases, with 14 bases of the junction left unmatched. CDR3 protein: CASSTVPGQGAGEQYF. CDR3 bases: TGTGCCAGTAGTACCGTCCCCGGACAGGGTGCGGGCGAGCAGTACTTC.

This chain's CDR3 is CASAHGTGFGYTF. CDR3 DNA sequence: TGTGCCAGCGCCCACGGGACAGGGTTTGGCTACACCTTC. The chain joins TRBV6-1 to TRBJ1-2; 9 bases are a match to TRBD1. V gave up 8 bases and J gave up 7 bases; unmatched junction bases: 8. Germline loops: CDR1 MNHNS, CDR2 SASEGT. This CDR3 contains 13 residues.

The rearrangement joins TRBV7-3 to TRBJ2-2; TRBD1 aligns across 11 bases. The CDR3 is 14 amino acids. V trimming: 8 bases; J trimming: 5 bases; junction bases outside the gene matches: 4. CDR1 and CDR2 (germline): SGHTA, FQGTGA. CDR3 DNA sequence: TGTGCCAGCGGGCGGGACAGGGGGACCGGGGAGCTGTTTTTT. This translates into CASGRDRGTGELFF.

The chain links TRBV5-1 to TRBJ2-1; TRBD2 agrees at 8 bases. This CDR3 has 16 amino acids. V was clipped by 4 bases and J by 5 bases; unmatched bases: 11. Looked up from germline, CDR1 is SGHRS and CDR2 is YFSETQ. CDR3 region: CASSLLSGGYDNEQFF. The CDR3 DNA sequence: TGCGCCAGCAGCCTCTTAAGCGGGGGATACGACAATGAGCAGTTCTTC.

V gene TRBV19 combines with J gene TRBJ2-2, with 7 bases lining up with TRBD1. The CDR3 is made up of 16 amino acids. The J segment lost 0 bases and the V segment lost 5 bases, leaving 6 bases of the junction unmatched. CDR1 and CDR2 (germline): LNHDA, SQIVND (reference sequence). This CDR3 reads CASSPPTGANTGELFF. In nucleotides, the CDR3 is TGTGCCAGTAGTCCGCCCACAGGGGCGAACACCGGGGAGCTGTTTTTT. The full variable domain, in which reference TRBV19 and TRBJ2-2 provide the parts outside the CDR3, is DGGITQSPKYLFRKEGQNVTLSCEQNLNHDAMYWYRQDPGQGLRLIYYSQIVNDFQKGDIAEGYSVSREKKESFPLTVTSAQKNPTAFYLCASSPPTGANTGELFFGEGSRLTVL.

This chain uses TRBV19 with TRBJ1-6; 7 bases match TRBD1. Germline V gene sequence: CDR1 LNHDA, CDR2 SQIVND (reference sequence). J was trimmed by 9 bases and V by 3 bases; bases with no gene match: 11. The CDR3 has 16 residues. CDR3 residues: CASSIGLGGGGSPLHF. CDR3 bases: TGTGCCAGTAGTATCGGGCTAGGGGGCGGTGGTTCACCCCTCCACTTT.